This T cell receptor beta chain was sequenced in a study of T-cell memory formation after mild COVID-19 (dated by TCRdb to 2020 to 2023). Looking at the study overall: Most TCR sequence clusters were specific to one of the two donors. In a couple of donors, T-cell clones that expanded and contracted after mild COVID-19 were tracked by sequencing TCRalpha and TCRbeta repertoires over time. The cohort was made up of two young adult volunteers, one female and one male, who were previously healthy.

General findings and caveats noted by the study authors: SARS-CoV-2 specificity was not confirmed for the second-wave clones peaking on day 37. Only a couple of mild cases were covered in the study, and larger cohorts including severe cases with pre-infection samples were considered necessary. Clones that contracted from day 15 to 85 showed balanced CD4/CD8 phenotypes, whereas a second wave of clones that expanded from day 15 to 37 leaned towards CD4+. Some responding clones were found in pre-infection memory, which suggests that pre-existing cross-reactive memory T cells took part in the SARS-CoV-2 response. Contracting CD4+ clones were found mainly in CM and EM memory subsets, while CD8+ clones were enriched in EMRA.

PBMCs were isolated by Ficoll-Paque density gradient centrifugation. Based on the germline V gene, the CDR1 and CDR2 sequences are LGHNA and YSLEER. Trimming takes 2 bases from V and 0 bases from J, and the germline ends sit 13 bases apart. Including cysteine and phenylalanine, the CDR3 has 16 amino acids. The only DNA kept is the CDR3, 48 bases in frame from the first base. This clonotype was seen more than once but under ten times. Its antigen is unknown. No base-level quality is on record; no much larger clone is a single base apart. The sequencer listed for this sample is Illumina NovaSeq 6000. TCRalpha and TCRbeta cDNA libraries were built by 5'RACE with constant-segment primers, adding sample barcodes and unique molecular identifiers. Trizol reagent was used to extract RNA from every sample. Libraries were amplified in two PCR steps, with a second sample barcode and Illumina TruSeq adapters added in the second step. Libraries were sequenced on an Illumina NovaSeq with 2 x 150 bp paired-end reads. The study's own analysis went as follows. With migec v1.2.7, reads were demultiplexed and then collapsed into UMI-guided consensus sequences. Using mixcr v2.1.11, the UMI consensuses were aligned to TRA and TRB V and J templates and assembled into clonotypes. A clonotype was counted as expanded or contracted only if both edgeR and NoisET called the change significant, with noise models trained on biological replicates. edgeR calls used a false discovery rate-adjusted p below 0.01 and a log2 fold-change threshold of 1. As an exploratory analysis of dynamics, PCA with hierarchical clustering was applied to max-normalized trajectories of the 1000 most abundant clonotypes. Separately sequenced CD4+ and CD8+ repertoires were used to assign a CD4 or CD8 phenotype to each responding clone. The public reads were reprocessed in TCRdb via fastp at Q25 and MiXCR, keeping in-frame beta chains. Identical CDR3 proteins give one entry, which carries the most common genes and DNA. The V and J calls, along with clone size, are taken from TCRdb and not from the paper's own processing. Counted in this sample were some 190,000 distinct CDR3 sequences; more than 15% of them appeared once. Just over 2% of the sample comes from the top ten.

The chain links TRBV4-3 with TRBJ1-1; D gene: possibly TRBD1, on 5 matching bases. This receptor was taken from an adult woman who had mild COVID-19 (a few samples of this study predate the infection). The sample titles of this study are shuffled in the database, so cell type and time point are left out; the donor was told from shared clones. Material: PBMCs or a T cell subset sorted from them (not recorded which). The CDR3 reads CASSQSTTAMNTEAFF. The DNA sequence follows: TGCGCCAGCAGCCAATCGACGACAGCCATGAACACTGAAGCTTTCTTT.